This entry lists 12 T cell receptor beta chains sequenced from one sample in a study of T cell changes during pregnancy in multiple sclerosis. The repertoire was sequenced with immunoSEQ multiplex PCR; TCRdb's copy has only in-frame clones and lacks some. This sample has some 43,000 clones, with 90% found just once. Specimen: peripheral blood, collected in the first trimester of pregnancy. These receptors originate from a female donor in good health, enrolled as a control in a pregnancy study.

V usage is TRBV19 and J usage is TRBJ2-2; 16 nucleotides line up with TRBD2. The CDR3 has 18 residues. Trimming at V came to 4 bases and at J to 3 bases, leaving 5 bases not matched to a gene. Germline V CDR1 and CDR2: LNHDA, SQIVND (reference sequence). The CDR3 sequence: CASSRGLAGGYDTGELFF. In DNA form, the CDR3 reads TGTGCCAGTAGTAGGGGACTAGCGGGAGGGTACGACACCGGGGAGCTGTTTTTT. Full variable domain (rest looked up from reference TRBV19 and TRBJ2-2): DGGITQSPKYLFRKEGQNVTLSCEQNLNHDAMYWYRQDPGQGLRLIYYSQIVNDFQKGDIAEGYSVSREKKESFPLTVTSAQKNPTAFYLCASSRGLAGGYDTGELFFGEGSRLTVL.

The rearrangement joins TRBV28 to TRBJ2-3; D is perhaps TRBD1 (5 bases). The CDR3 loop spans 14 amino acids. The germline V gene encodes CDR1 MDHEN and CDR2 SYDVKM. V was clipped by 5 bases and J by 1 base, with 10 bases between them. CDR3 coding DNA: TGTGCCAGCAGTGCCAGGGCGGGCACAGATACGCAGTATTTT. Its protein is CASSARAGTDTQYF. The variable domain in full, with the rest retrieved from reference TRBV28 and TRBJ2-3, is DVKVTQSSRYLVKRTGEKVFLECVQDMDHENMFWYRQDPGLGLRLIYFSYDVKMKEKGDIPEGYSVSREKKERFSLILESASTNQTSMYLCASSARAGTDTQYFGPGTRLTVL.

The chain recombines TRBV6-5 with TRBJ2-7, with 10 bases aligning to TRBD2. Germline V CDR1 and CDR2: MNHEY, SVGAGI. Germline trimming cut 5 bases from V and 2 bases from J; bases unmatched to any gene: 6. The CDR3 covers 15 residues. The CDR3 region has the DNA TGTGCCAGCAGTAAGGGACTAGCGACCGCCTACGAGCAGTACTTC. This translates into CASSKGLATAYEQYF.

CDR3: CASSPEMNTEAFF. The CDR3 DNA sequence: TGTGCCAGCAGCCCAGAAATGAACACTGAAGCTTTCTTT. The chain has TRBV7-9 and TRBJ1-1; D ambiguous. Deletions cut 5 bases from V and 0 bases from J, with 7 bases between. Germline V gives CDR1 SEHNR, CDR2 FQNEAQ (reference sequence). The CDR3 loop spans 13 amino acids.

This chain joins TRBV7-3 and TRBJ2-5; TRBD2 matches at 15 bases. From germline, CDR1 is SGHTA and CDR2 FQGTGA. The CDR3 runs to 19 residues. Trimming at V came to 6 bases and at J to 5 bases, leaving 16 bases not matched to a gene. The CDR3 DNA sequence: TGTGCCAGCAGTTCAGGCGGACTAGCGGGGGGGCATCCCGGGGAGACCCAGTACTTC. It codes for CASSSGGLAGGHPGETQYF.

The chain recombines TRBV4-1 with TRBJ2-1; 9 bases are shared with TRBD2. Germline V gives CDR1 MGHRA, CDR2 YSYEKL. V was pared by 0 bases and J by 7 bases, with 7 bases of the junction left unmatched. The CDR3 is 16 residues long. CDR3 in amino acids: CASSQERAGGRNEQFF. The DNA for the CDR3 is TGCGCCAGCAGCCAAGAACGCGCGGGGGGGCGGAATGAGCAGTTCTTC.

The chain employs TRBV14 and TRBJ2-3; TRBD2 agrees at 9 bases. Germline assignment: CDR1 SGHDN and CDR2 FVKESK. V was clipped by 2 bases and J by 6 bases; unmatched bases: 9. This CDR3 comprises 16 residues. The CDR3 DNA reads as TGTGCCAGCAGCCAACGGGGCGGGGGGGCCTCGGATACGCAGTATTTT. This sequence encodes CASSQRGGGASDTQYF.

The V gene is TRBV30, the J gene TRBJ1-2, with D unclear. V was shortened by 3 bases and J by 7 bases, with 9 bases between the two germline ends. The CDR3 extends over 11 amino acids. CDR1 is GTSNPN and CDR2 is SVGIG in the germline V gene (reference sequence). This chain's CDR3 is CAWREEAGYTF. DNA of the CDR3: TGTGCCTGGAGGGAAGAGGCTGGCTACACCTTC.

The CDR3 DNA reads as TGCGCCAGCAGCCAAAGTAGGGGATCTAATTCACCCCTCCACTTT. This sequence encodes CASSQSRGSNSPLHF. This chain connects TRBV4-3 to TRBJ1-6; a weak D match, TRBD1 (5 bases). In germline, CDR1 is LGHNA, CDR2 YSLEER. Trimming shortened V by 2 bases and J by 6 bases, and 11 bases separated the two germline ends. This CDR3 has 15 residues.

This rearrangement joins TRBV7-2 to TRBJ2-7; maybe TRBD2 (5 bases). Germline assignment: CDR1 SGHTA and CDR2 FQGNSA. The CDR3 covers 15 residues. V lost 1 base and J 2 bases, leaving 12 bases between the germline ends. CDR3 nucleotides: TGTGCCAGCAGCTTAGGGGCGGGTGTGACCTACGAGCAGTACTTC. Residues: CASSLGAGVTYEQYF. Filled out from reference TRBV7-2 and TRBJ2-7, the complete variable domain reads GAGVSQSPSNKVTEKGKDVELRCDPISGHTALYWYRQSLGQGLEFLIYFQGNSAPDKSGLPSDRFSAERTGGSVSTLTIQRTQQEDSAVYLCASSLGAGVTYEQYFGPGTRLTVT.

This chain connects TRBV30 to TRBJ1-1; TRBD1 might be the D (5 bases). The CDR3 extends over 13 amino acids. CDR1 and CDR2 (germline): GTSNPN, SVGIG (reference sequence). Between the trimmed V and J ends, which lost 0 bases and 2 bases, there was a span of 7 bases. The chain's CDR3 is CAWSVQGNTEAFF. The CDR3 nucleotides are TGTGCCTGGAGTGTGCAGGGCAACACTGAAGCTTTCTTT.

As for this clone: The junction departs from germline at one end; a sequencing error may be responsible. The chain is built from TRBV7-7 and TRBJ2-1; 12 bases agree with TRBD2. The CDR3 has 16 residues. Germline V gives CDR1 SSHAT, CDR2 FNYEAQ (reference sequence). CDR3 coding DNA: TGTGCTAGCAGCTTAAGCCTAGCGGGGGGGCGCAATGAGCAGTTCTTC. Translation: CASSLSLAGGRNEQFF.